This T cell receptor beta chain was identified during a study of blood T cell repertoires in COVID-19. Clones were sequenced by immunoSEQ multiplex PCR, and TCRdb holds only the in-frame ones, with some missing. Of hundreds of thousands of clones in the sample, approximately 90% were seen once. Participants were placed into cohorts based on the clinical history they reported. This CDR3 comprises 14 residues. V was cut by 3 bases and J by 0 bases, with 6 bases left in between. CDR1 is MDHEN, CDR2 SYDVKM, per germline. The V gene is TRBV28, the J gene TRBJ1-3, with D unresolved. The TCR sequence derives from a man aged 30 to 39 who had recovered from COVID-19. Sequencing was performed on PBMCs or T cells enriched from blood (not recorded which). This chain's CDR3 is CASSLVASGNTIYF. In DNA, the CDR3 is TGTGCCAGCAGTTTGGTGGCCTCTGGAAACACCATATATTTT.